The sequence of this T cell receptor beta chain was determined in a study of blood T cell repertoires in COVID-19. Study summary: The samples span acute and convalescent COVID-19 from the United States, Italy and Spain. PBMCs, B-cell-depleted T cells, or T cells provided the cDNA or gDNA that made up the material.

CDR3 length equals 12 residues. Trimming removed 7 bases at V and 8 bases at J, with 14 bases between. Data came from immunoSEQ multiplex PCR; TCRdb stores just in-frame clones and leaves some out. Of 110,000 to 150,000 clones detected, about 84% appear once; the ten largest clones hold more than 4%. The V gene is TRBV12-3 or TRBV12-4, the J gene TRBJ1-2; the D is unclear. This receptor was obtained from a woman in her fifties or sixties with acute or convalescent COVID-19. Material: peripheral blood. The CDR3 reads CASTPDGYGYTF. In DNA form, the CDR3 reads TGTGCCAGCACCCCCGACGGGTACGGCTACACCTTC.